The rows below give T cell receptor beta chains drawn from one sample of a study of blood T cell repertoires in COVID-19. The method was immunoSEQ multiplex PCR; TCRdb's version includes in-frame clones alone and lacks a portion of them. The table lists around 140,000 clones, around 87% of them singletons, with more than 2% in the top ten. The source material was peripheral blood. These TCRs come from a man between 65 and 85 years old with active COVID-19. Each CDR3 is given with its conserved first and last residue. The order of the fields is clone size, J gene, V gene, D gene, CDR3 protein, CDR3 DNA. The D gene is left open where the match is weak. Rows give clone size only sometimes, using once, few, many, or a class for an expanded clone.

abundance: .
j_gene: TRBJ1-2
v_gene: TRBV19
d_gene: .
CDR3aa: CASSFSGVPNYGYTF
CDR3nt: TGTGCCAGTAGTTTCTCAGGGGTTCCTAACTATGGCTACACCTTC

abundance: .
j_gene: TRBJ2-1
v_gene: TRBV11-3
d_gene: TRBD2
CDR3aa: CASSPTSGRNNEQFF
CDR3nt: TGTGCCAGCAGCCCAACTAGCGGGAGGAACAATGAGCAGTTCTTC

abundance: .
j_gene: TRBJ2-3
v_gene: TRBV5-1
d_gene: TRBD1
CDR3aa: CASSLVDRAVPSTDTQYF
CDR3nt: TGCGCCAGCAGCTTGGTGGACAGGGCCGTTCCTAGCACAGATACGCAGTATTTT

abundance: few
j_gene: TRBJ1-4
v_gene: TRBV6-2/TRBV6-3
d_gene: .
CDR3aa: CASSPGVGANEKLFF
CDR3nt: TGTGCCAGCAGCCCTGGAGTCGGAGCTAATGAAAAACTGTTTTTT

abundance: .
j_gene: TRBJ2-5
v_gene: TRBV6-6
d_gene: .
CDR3aa: CASSYSPGQETQYF
CDR3nt: TGTGCCAGCAGTTACTCCCCGGGACAAGAGACCCAGTACTTC

abundance: .
j_gene: TRBJ1-2
v_gene: TRBV28
d_gene: .
CDR3aa: CASSFAAGNAGYTF
CDR3nt: TGTGCCAGCAGTTTCGCTGCCGGGAACGCGGGCTACACCTTC

abundance: .
j_gene: TRBJ2-7
v_gene: TRBV6-2/TRBV6-3
d_gene: TRBD2
CDR3aa: CASSYVDAGGVQYF
CDR3nt: TGTGCCAGCAGTTACGTCGACGCCGGGGGGGTCCAGTACTTC

abundance: .
j_gene: TRBJ1-6
v_gene: TRBV7-2
d_gene: .
CDR3aa: CAGAQKWGDSPLHF
CDR3nt: TGTGCCGGGGCCCAGAAATGGGGCGATTCACCCCTCCACTTT

abundance: .
j_gene: TRBJ1-5
v_gene: TRBV18
d_gene: TRBD1
CDR3aa: CASSPGTVQQPQHF
CDR3nt: TGTGCCAGCTCACCGGGGACAGTCCAACAGCCCCAGCATTTT

abundance: .
j_gene: TRBJ1-1
v_gene: TRBV5-1
d_gene: .
CDR3aa: CASSSQGSEAFF
CDR3nt: TGCGCCAGCAGCTCTCAGGGCTCTGAAGCTTTCTTT

abundance: .
j_gene: TRBJ2-7
v_gene: TRBV2
d_gene: .
CDR3aa: CASSSKSTYEQYF
CDR3nt: TGTGCCAGCAGTTCCAAGAGCACCTACGAGCAGTACTTC

abundance: .
j_gene: TRBJ1-5
v_gene: TRBV6-6
d_gene: TRBD1
CDR3aa: CASSFTTGVVQPQHF
CDR3nt: TGTGCCAGCAGCTTTACGACAGGGGTAGTACAGCCCCAGCATTTT

abundance: .
j_gene: TRBJ2-1
v_gene: TRBV18
d_gene: .
CDR3aa: CASSPWSGVGSYNEQFF
CDR3nt: TGTGCCAGCTCACCATGGAGCGGAGTGGGGTCCTACAATGAGCAGTTCTTC

abundance: .
j_gene: TRBJ2-1
v_gene: TRBV13
d_gene: TRBD2
CDR3aa: CASSSGLAGRIYNEQFF
CDR3nt: TGTGCCAGCAGCTCCGGACTAGCTGGACGGATATACAATGAGCAGTTCTTC

abundance: .
j_gene: TRBJ1-4
v_gene: TRBV19
d_gene: TRBD1
CDR3aa: CASSIGTGGNEKLFF
CDR3nt: TGTGCCAGTAGTATCGGAACAGGGGGCAACGAAAAACTGTTTTTT

abundance: .
j_gene: TRBJ2-7
v_gene: TRBV5-1
d_gene: .
CDR3aa: CASSLGQGVQSREQYF
CDR3nt: TGCGCCAGCAGCTTAGGTCAGGGCGTACAATCGCGGGAGCAGTACTTC

abundance: .
j_gene: TRBJ1-1
v_gene: TRBV19
d_gene: .
CDR3aa: CASSIDGGVPNTEAFF
CDR3nt: TGTGCCAGTAGTATAGACGGAGGGGTCCCGAACACTGAAGCTTTCTTT

abundance: .
j_gene: TRBJ2-7
v_gene: TRBV28
d_gene: .
CDR3aa: CASNGVHEQYF
CDR3nt: TGTGCCAGCAACGGGGTCCACGAGCAGTACTTC

abundance: once
j_gene: TRBJ1-1
v_gene: TRBV5-1
d_gene: .
CDR3aa: CASSLEAGNTEAFF
CDR3nt: TGCGCCAGCAGCTTGGAAGCGGGGAACACTGAAGCTTTCTTT

abundance: .
j_gene: TRBJ2-6
v_gene: TRBV5-6
d_gene: .
CDR3aa: CASSSQGTGANVLTF
CDR3nt: TGTGCCAGCAGCTCTCAGGGAACTGGGGCCAACGTCCTGACTTTC

abundance: .
j_gene: TRBJ2-3
v_gene: TRBV25-1
d_gene: TRBD2
CDR3aa: CASSEFAGGPHTDTQYF
CDR3nt: TGTGCCAGCAGTGAATTTGCGGGAGGGCCCCACACAGATACGCAGTATTTT

abundance: .
j_gene: TRBJ2-7
v_gene: TRBV28
d_gene: TRBD2
CDR3aa: CASTHLPGLAGGSSYEQYF
CDR3nt: TGTGCCAGCACCCATCTGCCGGGACTAGCGGGAGGCTCGTCCTACGAGCAGTACTTC

abundance: .
j_gene: TRBJ1-4
v_gene: TRBV28
d_gene: .
CDR3aa: CASSNRGSRNEKLFF
CDR3nt: TGTGCCAGCAGTAATAGGGGTTCCCGTAATGAAAAACTGTTTTTT

abundance: .
j_gene: TRBJ2-7
v_gene: TRBV27
d_gene: .
CDR3aa: CASSSRAVMGYEQYF
CDR3nt: TGTGCCAGCAGTTCCCGAGCGGTAATGGGGTACGAGCAGTACTTC

abundance: .
j_gene: TRBJ2-2
v_gene: TRBV19
d_gene: .
CDR3aa: CASRQGGNTGELFF
CDR3nt: TGTGCCAGTAGACAGGGTGGAAACACCGGGGAGCTGTTTTTT

abundance: .
j_gene: TRBJ2-1
v_gene: TRBV15
d_gene: .
CDR3aa: CATSRGGGQVRRPYNEQFF
CDR3nt: TGTGCCACCAGCAGAGGGGGGGGACAGGTACGTAGGCCGTACAATGAGCAGTTCTTC

abundance: few
j_gene: TRBJ1-6
v_gene: TRBV2
d_gene: .
CDR3aa: CASRGDVRSPLHF
CDR3nt: TGTGCCAGCAGGGGCGACGTTCGGTCACCCCTCCACTTT

abundance: .
j_gene: TRBJ2-7
v_gene: TRBV11-2
d_gene: .
CDR3aa: CASSSLYEQYF
CDR3nt: TGTGCCAGCAGCTCCCTCTACGAGCAGTACTTC

abundance: .
j_gene: TRBJ2-7
v_gene: TRBV5-1
d_gene: TRBD1
CDR3aa: CASSLGGTGETYEQYF
CDR3nt: TGCGCCAGCAGCTTGGGTGGGACAGGTGAGACCTACGAGCAGTACTTC

abundance: once
j_gene: TRBJ2-3
v_gene: TRBV7-2
d_gene: TRBD2
CDR3aa: CASSLDWTAGVGSTDTQYF
CDR3nt: TGTGCCAGCAGCTTAGATTGGACGGCGGGAGTAGGCAGCACAGATACGCAGTATTTT

abundance: .
j_gene: TRBJ2-7
v_gene: TRBV3-1/TRBV3-2
d_gene: .
CDR3aa: CASSQAGASYEQYF
CDR3nt: TGTGCCAGCAGCCAAGCGGGTGCTTCCTACGAGCAGTACTTC

abundance: .
j_gene: TRBJ2-7
v_gene: TRBV6-5
d_gene: .
CDR3aa: CASILGRNYEQYF
CDR3nt: TGTGCCAGCATCCTGGGGAGAAACTACGAGCAGTACTTC

abundance: .
j_gene: TRBJ2-5
v_gene: TRBV27
d_gene: .
CDR3aa: CASRGGGRETQYF
CDR3nt: TGTGCCAGCAGGGGGGGCGGGAGAGAGACCCAGTACTTC

abundance: few
j_gene: TRBJ2-7
v_gene: TRBV7-9
d_gene: TRBD1
CDR3aa: CASSLDPPGQTGEQYF
CDR3nt: TGTGCCAGCAGCTTAGATCCGCCGGGACAGACTGGCGAGCAGTACTTC

abundance: .
j_gene: TRBJ2-7
v_gene: TRBV28
d_gene: TRBD2
CDR3aa: CASSRAGAYEQYF
CDR3nt: TGTGCCAGCAGTAGAGCGGGAGCCTACGAGCAGTACTTC

abundance: .
j_gene: TRBJ2-1
v_gene: TRBV6-4
d_gene: TRBD2
CDR3aa: CASSDRGGRGSYNEQFF
CDR3nt: TGTGCCAGCAGTGACAGAGGCGGGAGGGGATCCTACAATGAGCAGTTCTTC

abundance: .
j_gene: TRBJ2-3
v_gene: TRBV7-2
d_gene: .
CDR3aa: CASSDGAGSHTQYF
CDR3nt: TGTGCCAGCAGCGATGGAGCGGGCAGCCATACGCAGTATTTT

abundance: .
j_gene: TRBJ1-2
v_gene: TRBV10-2
d_gene: .
CDR3aa: CASSESAGIGYTF
CDR3nt: TGCGCCAGCAGTGAGTCTGCAGGGATTGGCTACACCTTC

abundance: .
j_gene: TRBJ2-5
v_gene: TRBV11-2
d_gene: .
CDR3aa: CASSLWGSGEKETQYF
CDR3nt: TGTGCCAGCAGCTTATGGGGTAGCGGAGAGAAAGAGACCCAGTACTTC

abundance: once
j_gene: TRBJ1-2
v_gene: TRBV6-5
d_gene: TRBD1
CDR3aa: CASFPGTVLYGYTF
CDR3nt: TGTGCCAGTTTTCCCGGGACAGTACTTTATGGCTACACCTTC

abundance: .
j_gene: TRBJ2-7
v_gene: TRBV2
d_gene: .
CDR3aa: CASRRGQSSYEQYF
CDR3nt: TGTGCCAGCAGGAGAGGACAGAGCTCCTACGAGCAGTACTTC

abundance: .
j_gene: TRBJ1-4
v_gene: TRBV6-6
d_gene: TRBD1
CDR3aa: CASISDRLAEKLFF
CDR3nt: TGTGCCAGCATTTCGGACAGGTTGGCTGAAAAACTGTTTTTT